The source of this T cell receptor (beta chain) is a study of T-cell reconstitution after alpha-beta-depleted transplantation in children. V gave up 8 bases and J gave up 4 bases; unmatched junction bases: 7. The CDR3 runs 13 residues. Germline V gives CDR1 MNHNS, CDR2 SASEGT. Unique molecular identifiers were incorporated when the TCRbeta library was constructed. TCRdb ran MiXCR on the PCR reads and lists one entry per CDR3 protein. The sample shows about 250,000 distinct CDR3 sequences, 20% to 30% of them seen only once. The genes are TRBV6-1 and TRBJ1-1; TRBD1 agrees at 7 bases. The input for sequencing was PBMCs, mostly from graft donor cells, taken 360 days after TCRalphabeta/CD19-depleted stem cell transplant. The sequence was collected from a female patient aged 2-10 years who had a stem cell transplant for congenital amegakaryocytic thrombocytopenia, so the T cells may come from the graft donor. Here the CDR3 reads CASGGQLVTEAFF. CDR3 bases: TGTGCCAGCGGGGGACAGTTAGTCACTGAAGCTTTCTTT.